This entry features one TCR beta chain sequence. A much larger clone sits a single nucleotide away, making a read error possible. This CDR3 spans 14 amino acids. CDR1 is LGHDT and CDR2 is YNNKEL in the germline V gene (reference sequence). Between the trimmed V and J ends, which lost 3 bases and 4 bases, there was a span of 12 bases. The second PCR ran roughly 6 to 11 cycles with a sample-barcoded 5' primer and J-beta primers. TCRdb ran MiXCR on the 5' RACE reads and lists one entry per CDR3 protein. The repertoire holds roughly 700,000 distinct CDR3 sequences, with about 32% as singletons. The data originate from a study of blood T cells in healthy people across ages.

The sample was blood. This sequence was found in a woman aged 80 or over in good health. V usage is TRBV3-1 and J usage is TRBJ1-2, with D possibly TRBD1 on 5 matching bases. The CDR3 spells CASSQGEPSYGYTF. The DNA of the CDR3 is TGTGCCAGCAGCCAGGGGGAACCCAGCTATGGCTACACCTTC.